This T cell receptor beta chain is drawn from a study of breast tumors, draining lymph nodes, adjacent tissues. Samples came from axillary lymph nodes draining the breast cancer. TCRdb recomputed calls from the multiplex PCR reads with MiXCR, one row per CDR3 protein. Counted here are 190,000 or so distinct CDR3 sequences, approximately 33% occurring once; the ten biggest clones make up 4% to 4.5%. Study results and caveats: Tumor and nontumor repertoires were significantly more similar in luminal-like than in basal-like breast cancer. The data were judged consistent with most tumor T cells coming from lymph node and expanding in tumor. Tumors had less TCR diversity than lymph nodes, more than nontumor tissue. Data only fit, rather than demonstrated, lymph node origin of most tumor T cells.

This clonotype was recorded many times. Antigen specificity is unknown. The V end lost 0 bases, the J end lost 5 bases, and 10 bases lay between the germline ends. Germline V gene sequence: CDR1 DFQATT, CDR2 SNEGSKA (reference sequence). The CDR3 consists of 13 residues. The J gene is TRBJ2-5, the V gene TRBV20-1; weak D call: TRBD2 (5 bases). Material for sequencing was axillary lymph node tissue. The sequence was obtained from a female donor with breast cancer. Some clones in this sample may be carry-over from other donors' samples. The CDR3 DNA reads as TGCAGTGCTAGAGATATGAGGGAGGAGACCCAGTACTTC. It yields the protein CSARDMREETQYF.